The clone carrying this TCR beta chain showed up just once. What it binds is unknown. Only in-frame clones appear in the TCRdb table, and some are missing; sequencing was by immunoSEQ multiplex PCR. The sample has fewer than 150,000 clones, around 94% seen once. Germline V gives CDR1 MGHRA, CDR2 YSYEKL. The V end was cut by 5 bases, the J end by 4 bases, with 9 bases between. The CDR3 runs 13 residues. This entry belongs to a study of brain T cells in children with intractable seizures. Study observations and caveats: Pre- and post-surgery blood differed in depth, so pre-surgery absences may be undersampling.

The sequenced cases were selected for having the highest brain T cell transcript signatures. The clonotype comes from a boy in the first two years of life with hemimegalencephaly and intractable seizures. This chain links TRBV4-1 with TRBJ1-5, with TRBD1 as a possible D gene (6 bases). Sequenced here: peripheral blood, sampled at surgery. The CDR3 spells CASSSTGNQPQHF. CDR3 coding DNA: TGCGCCAGCAGCTCTACAGGGAATCAGCCCCAGCATTTT.